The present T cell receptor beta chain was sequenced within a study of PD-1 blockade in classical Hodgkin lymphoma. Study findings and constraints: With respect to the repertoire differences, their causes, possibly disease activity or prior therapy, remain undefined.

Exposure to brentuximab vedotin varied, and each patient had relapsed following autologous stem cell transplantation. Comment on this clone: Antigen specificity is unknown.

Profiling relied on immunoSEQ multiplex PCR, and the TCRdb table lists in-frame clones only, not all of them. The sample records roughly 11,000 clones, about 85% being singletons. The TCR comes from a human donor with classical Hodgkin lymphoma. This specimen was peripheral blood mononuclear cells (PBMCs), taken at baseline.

For the CDR3, the DNA is TGTGCCAGCAGCGTAGGAATTGACCCCGGGGAGCTGTTTTTT. It yields the protein CASSVGIDPGELFF. The J gene is TRBJ2-2, the V gene TRBV9; no clear D gene. This CDR3 region has 14 residues. Trimming took 0 bases from V and 6 from J, leaving 9 bases between them. The V gene's germline CDR1 is SGDLS and CDR2 YYNGEE. Full variable domain (rest looked up from reference TRBV9 and TRBJ2-2): DSGVTQTPKHLITATGQRVTLRCSPRSGDLSVYWYQQSLDQGLQFLIQYYNGEERAKGNILERFSAQQFPDLHSELNLSSLELGDSALYFCASSVGIDPGELFFGEGSRLTVL.